The sequence of this T cell receptor beta chain was determined in a study of blood T cell repertoires in COVID-19. Background on the study: Both acute and convalescent COVID-19 samples were obtained from the United States, Italy and Spain.

From germline, CDR1 is LGHNA and CDR2 YSLEER. CDR3 size: 15 residues. V lost 5 bases, J lost 1 base, and 14 bases lay in between. In the original workflow: Quantification of nucleated cells was approximated via reference gene primer amplification. The data were produced by immunoSEQ multiplex PCR, yet TCRdb's version contains in-frame clones alone and is incomplete. The DNA gave D and trimming, while V, J and clone size come from that table. Of about 270,000 clones detected, about 90% appear once; the ten largest clones hold roughly 2.5%. The sample comprised peripheral blood. The sequence came from a woman between 50 and 59 years old with acute or convalescent COVID-19. The V and J genes are TRBV4-3 and TRBJ1-1, with a tentative D call TRBD1 (5 bases). The CDR3 loop reads CASSYGALGNTEAFF. Here the CDR3 DNA reads TGCGCCAGCAGCTATGGGGCCTTGGGGAACACTGAAGCTTTCTTT.